Here is one T cell receptor beta chain with its context. The target of this receptor is not known. It has no much larger one-base neighbor in the sample; base qualities were not kept. This specimen comes from a study of CD8 T cells in Susac syndrome (dated by TCRdb to the late 2010s). Context from the whole study: Repertoire sequencing was used to test whether CD8+ T cell activation and differentiation in Susac syndrome was antigen driven.

RNA was extracted with the RNeasy kit and about 0.5 to 1 ug was reverse transcribed using random hexamers. TCR beta CDR3 regions were amplified with the immunoSEQ multiplex PCR assay covering 54 Vbeta and 13 Jbeta segments. Bias from PCR amplification was corrected by using a synthetic template baseline for primer optimization and for computational correction. The study's own analysis went as follows. Reads were assigned to V, D and J genes according to IMGT and analyzed in immunoSEQ Analyzer, with only productive sequences retained. Clonality was computed as one minus Shannon entropy normalized by log2 of the number of productive unique sequences. For each patient and control, public and private clones were evaluated among the 100 most prevalent clones. Clones were defined as Susac-specific when absent from the healthy and MS cohorts, from fewer than 1,200 published viral clones and from other ImmuneACCESS disease sequences. The public reads were reanalyzed by TCRdb: fastp trimming at Q25, MiXCR alignment, in-frame beta chains only. Entries are consolidated by CDR3 protein sequence, retaining the most common genes and DNA. The V and J calls, along with clone size, are taken from TCRdb and not from the paper's own processing. The sample table records some 200,000 distinct CDR3 sequences; roughly 96% of these occur just once. Of the sample, under 0.095% is held by the ten largest clones.

Peripheral blood CD8+ and CD4+ T cells from healthy donors, Susac syndrome patients and multiple sclerosis patients were profiled using high-throughput TCR beta sequencing. The multiple sclerosis controls were treatment-naive patients whose relapsing-remitting disease, either stable or active, fulfilled the revised McDonald criteria. Bulk CD8+ and CD4+ T cells were purified by magnetic negative isolation, while CD8+ TEMRA cells were enriched using FACS. Blood was drawn into EDTA tubes, processed within 24 hours, and PBMCs were isolated by density gradient centrifugation. PBMCs destined for TCR sequencing were cryopreserved in liquid nitrogen and later thawed in a 37 °C water bath. Purity of sorted or isolated CD4+, CD8+ and CD8+ TEMRA cells was at least 90%. CDR1 and CDR2 (PRHDT, FYEKMQ) derive from the germline V gene (reference sequence). Reading from cysteine to phenylalanine, the CDR3 counts 16 amino acids. The kept DNA is CDR3 alone, 48 bases in frame from the first base. The germline ends are 17 bases apart after V is trimmed by 5 bases and J by 4 bases.

The paper as a whole reports these results and caveats: The number of individuals in the TCR sequencing and HLA analysis was acknowledged as relatively small.

Input material: CD4+ T cells from PBMCs. This clonotype was sampled from a human donor with multiple sclerosis. Rearrangement joined TRBV13 to TRBJ2-2; the D segment cannot be called with confidence. The CDR3 loop reads CASSSIRARRTGELFF. The nucleotide sequence reads as follows: TGTGCCAGCAGCAGTATTAGGGCCCGGCGCACCGGGGAGCTGTTTTTT.